The 20 T cell receptor beta chains presented below share a single source sample, sequenced in a study of T cell responses to AZD1222 COVID-19 vaccine. Data came from immunoSEQ multiplex PCR; TCRdb stores just in-frame clones and leaves some out. The sample has 150,000 to 180,000 clones, around 89% seen once. The sample consisted of peripheral blood, taken on day 0 of AZD1222 vaccination. These receptors came from an adult in good health.

The CDR3 nucleotides are TGCGCCAGCAGCTTCAGGGACTATGGCTACACCTTC. Protein product: CASSFRDYGYTF. The chain is built from TRBV5-1 and TRBJ1-2, with D possibly matching TRBD1 (5 bases). The CDR3 has 12 amino acids. Trimming pared 2 bases from V and 3 bases from J, leaving 5 bases between. The germline V gene encodes CDR1 SGHRS and CDR2 YFSETQ.

V is TRBV4-3 and J is TRBJ2-7, with D possibly being TRBD2 (6 bases). Germline CDR1 LGHNA, CDR2 YSLEER. The germline V and J ends were trimmed by 0 bases and 0 bases, with 15 bases remaining between them. The CDR3 runs to 17 residues. The chain's CDR3 is CASSQDFYGGRSYEQYF. Here the CDR3 DNA reads TGCGCCAGCAGCCAAGACTTCTATGGAGGGCGCTCCTACGAGCAGTACTTC.

The J gene is TRBJ1-1, the V gene TRBV6-5; no firm D call. The germline V and J ends were trimmed by 2 bases and 4 bases, with 14 bases remaining between them. In germline, CDR1 is MNHEY, CDR2 SVGAGI. The CDR3 consists of 15 residues. CDR3 nucleotide sequence: TGTGCCAGCAGTTACACCTGGGCGGGGAGCACTGAAGCTTTCTTT. It translates to CASSYTWAGSTEAFF.

In this sample, this clone turned up once. The CDR3 loop reads CARWWGLGAYNSPLHF. The CDR3 bases are TGTGCCAGGTGGTGGGGGTTAGGGGCCTATAATTCACCCCTCCACTTT. The chain combines TRBV27 with TRBJ1-6; maybe TRBD1 (5 bases). CDR3 length: 16 residues. V lost 9 bases and J lost 2, with 17 bases in between. Germline-derived CDR1 and CDR2 are MNHEY and SMNVEV (reference sequence).

The J gene is TRBJ2-3, the V gene TRBV3-1 (or the pseudogene TRBV3-2); D may be TRBD2 (6 bases). Germline CDR1 reads LGHDT; CDR2 reads YNNKEL (reference sequence). The germline V and J ends were trimmed by 2 bases and 4 bases, with 13 bases remaining between them. CDR3 length: 15 amino acids. For the CDR3, the DNA is TGTGCCAGCAGCCAACCGGGGGTGGGCTCAGATACGCAGTATTTT. It specifies CASSQPGVGSDTQYF.

On this clone itself: Other DNA sequences in this specimen translate into the identical CDR3. The chain uses TRBV7-8 and TRBJ2-7; no clear D. Germline CDR1 reads SGHVS; CDR2 reads FQNEAQ. V lost 1 base and J lost 3, with 10 bases in between. The CDR3 extends over 14 amino acids. The CDR3 is CASSLGRGSYEQYF. CDR3 nucleotides: TGTGCCAGCAGCTTAGGCCGCGGAAGCTACGAGCAGTACTTC.

CDR3 amino acids: CASSIVARSSEKLFF. CDR3 nucleotides: TGTGCCAGTAGTATAGTGGCAAGAAGTTCCGAAAAACTGTTTTTT. V usage is TRBV19 and J usage is TRBJ1-4; no definite D call. The CDR3 covers 15 residues. Germline CDR1 is LNHDA and CDR2 is SQIVND (reference sequence). Trimming pared 1 base from V and 8 bases from J, leaving 14 bases between.

In this sample, this clone turned up once. The chain uses TRBV12-3 or TRBV12-4 and TRBJ1-5; the D gene is possibly TRBD1 (5 bases). CDR3 size: 13 residues. V shed 5 bases and J shed 9 bases, with 14 bases lying between them. Here the CDR3 reads CASSPGTQGPQHF. DNA of the CDR3: TGTGCCAGCAGTCCGGGGACCCAAGGGCCCCAGCATTTT.

The chain combines TRBV5-5 with TRBJ2-7; possibly TRBD2 for D (6 bases). The germline V gene has CDR1 SGHKS and CDR2 YYEKEE (reference sequence). CDR3 length equals 13 residues. Trimming removed 0 bases from V and 3 bases from J, with 7 bases in between. The CDR3 DNA reads TGTGCCAGCAGCTTGGTGGGGGGCTACGAGCAGTACTTC. Protein product: CASSLVGGYEQYF.

The chain recombines TRBV7-2 with TRBJ1-2, with D possibly being TRBD1 (6 bases). Germline assignment: CDR1 SGHTA and CDR2 FQGNSA. The ends were cut back, 1 base at V and 4 bases at J, with 16 bases in the middle. The CDR3 spans 16 residues. Here the CDR3 DNA reads TGTGCCAGCAGCTTAGTAATCTTCGGGGGCGTCTATGGCTACACCTTC. It translates to CASSLVIFGGVYGYTF.

The chain combines TRBV5-5 with TRBJ1-1, with TRBD1 identical over 8 bases. With V trimmed by 2 bases and J by 2 bases, 8 bases remained unmatched. This CDR3 contains 16 residues. Germline V gene sequence: CDR1 SGHKS, CDR2 YYEKEE (reference sequence). Written as DNA, the CDR3 is TGTGCCAGCAGCTTAGGTGTGGGACAGGCCAACACTGAAGCTTTCTTT. This gives the protein CASSLGVGQANTEAFF.

Turning to this clone: One junction end does not reproduce the germline sequence, and a read error may be involved. V usage is TRBV25-1 and J usage is TRBJ2-5; 9 bases line up with TRBD1. This CDR3 contains 14 residues. From germline, CDR1 is MGHDK and CDR2 SYGVNS. DNA of the CDR3: TGTGTCAGCAGTTTGGGACAGGGCATCGAGACCCAGTACTTC. As protein: CVSSLGQGIETQYF.

The V call is TRBV3-1 (or the pseudogene TRBV3-2), the J call TRBJ1-3; no definite D call. CDR1 is LGHDT and CDR2 is YNNKEL in the germline V gene (reference sequence). CDR3 size: 12 residues. Between the trimmed V and J ends, which lost 2 bases and 8 bases, there was a span of 7 bases. DNA for the CDR3: TGTGCCAGCAGCCAACCTGGCCACACCATATATTTT. Amino acids: CASSQPGHTIYF.

This clone was observed once. J is TRBJ1-6 and V is TRBV10-3, with 7 positions matching TRBD1. This CDR3 comprises 14 residues. With 10 bases clipped from V and 8 bases from J, the junction kept 11 bases outside the gene matches. From germline, CDR1 is ENHRY and CDR2 SYGVKD. The CDR3 loop reads CATVGDSRHSPLHF. CDR3 coding DNA: TGTGCCACCGTCGGGGACAGCCGTCATTCACCCCTCCACTTT.

This chain joins TRBV6-1 and TRBJ1-3, with D unresolved. This CDR3 is built from 16 residues. Germline CDR1 reads MNHNS; CDR2 reads SASEGT. V was pared by 2 bases and J by 1 base, with 12 bases between. As DNA, the CDR3 is TGTGCCAGCAGTGAAAGGGAAGGATCGTCTGGAAACACCATATATTTT. Residues: CASSEREGSSGNTIYF.

This chain joins TRBV5-5 and TRBJ1-3; D is ambiguous. Trimming pared 4 bases from V and 8 bases from J, leaving 22 bases between. The CDR3 consists of 16 residues. Germline assignment: CDR1 SGHKS and CDR2 YYEKEE (reference sequence). The CDR3 here is CASSAQGGRARDTIYF. The CDR3 nucleotides are TGTGCCAGCAGCGCACAAGGCGGCCGGGCCCGAGACACCATATATTTT.

The J gene is TRBJ2-7, the V gene TRBV6-6, with D perhaps TRBD1 (5 bases). The V gene's germline CDR1 is MNHNY and CDR2 SVGAGI (reference sequence). Trimming removed 0 bases at V and 7 bases at J, with 13 bases between. CDR3 length: 14 residues. CDR3 coding DNA: TGTGCCAGCAGTTACTCGTCGGGCAGGGATGAGCAGTACTTC. Encoded protein: CASSYSSGRDEQYF.

The chain recombines TRBV20-1 with TRBJ2-7; D gene unclear. Between the trimmed V and J ends, which lost 3 bases and 4 bases, there was a span of 19 bases. This CDR3 has 15 amino acids. Germline-derived CDR1 and CDR2 are DFQATT and SNEGSKA (reference sequence). CDR3 loop: CSASGRRAGKYEQYF. In DNA, the CDR3 is TGCAGTGCTAGTGGACGGCGAGCCGGAAAATACGAGCAGTACTTC.

In its sample, this clone was seen a few times. The chain uses TRBV29-1 and TRBJ1-5, with D perhaps matching TRBD1 (6 bases). V was pared by 7 bases and J by 0 bases, with 13 bases between. This CDR3 contains 14 residues. Germline V gives CDR1 SQVTM, CDR2 ANQGSEA. The CDR3, as DNA: TGCAGCGCGAAGACAGGAGATAGCAATCAGCCCCAGCATTTT. Amino acids: CSAKTGDSNQPQHF.

The V call is TRBV12-1, the J call TRBJ2-5. TRBV12-1 is a known pseudogene. CDR3 length equals 14 residues. CDR3 residues: CATFLGGNQETQYF. The CDR3 DNA is TGTGCCACCTTCTTAGGGGGGAACCAAGAGACCCAGTACTTC.